This is a list of T cell receptor beta chains from one sample in a study of T cells in Graves' hyperthyroidism and ophthalmopathy. MiXCR was run by TCRdb on the multiplex PCR reads, yielding one entry per CDR3 protein. The sample contains 500,000 to 600,000 distinct CDR3 sequences, about 20% of which appear only once. The source material was blood. The source is a man aged 35 to 55 with Graves' ophthalmopathy. The CDR3 runs from the conserved cysteine through the conserved F or W. The order of the fields is clone size, V gene, J gene, CDR3 length, D gene, CDR3 protein, CDR3 DNA. D genes are given only for firm matches. A clone size is listed for some rows: how often the clone was seen (once, few, many), or a class if it is expanded.

NA	TRBV6-1	TRBJ2-7	14	NA	CASSEREGGLEQYF	TGTGCCAGCAGTGAGAGGGAAGGAGGGCTCGAGCAGTACTTC
many	TRBV7-9	TRBJ1-1	14	TRBD1	CASSFPGEGQGAFF	TGTGCCAGCAGCTTCCCCGGGGAAGGACAGGGAGCTTTCTTT
NA	TRBV10-3	TRBJ2-1	13	NA	CAISEISTNEQFF	TGTGCCATCAGTGAAATATCTACCAATGAGCAGTTCTTC
NA	TRBV6-1	TRBJ2-7	14	NA	CASRRGDTRYEQYF	TGTGCCAGCAGAAGAGGGGACACCCGTTACGAGCAGTACTTC
few	TRBV5-1	TRBJ2-7	15	NA	CASSLPAGASNEQYF	TGCGCCAGCAGCTTGCCCGCCGGGGCCTCCAACGAGCAGTACTTC
few	TRBV5-1	TRBJ1-4	15	NA	CASSSKVGGYEKLFF	TGCGCCAGCAGCTCCAAGGTAGGGGGTTATGAAAAACTGTTTTTT
few	TRBV6-1	TRBJ1-1	12	NA	CAIQGMGTEAFF	TGTGCCATACAGGGAATGGGCACTGAAGCTTTCTTT
many	TRBV7-9	TRBJ2-7	19	NA	CASSLGPIGARGSPYEQYF	TGTGCCAGCAGCTTAGGTCCTATTGGGGCCAGGGGATCCCCCTACGAGCAGTACTTC
few	TRBV7-8	TRBJ1-5	16	NA	CASSLGQAHSNQPQHF	TGTGCCAGCAGCTTAGGACAGGCGCATAGCAATCAGCCCCAGCATTTT
many	TRBV13	TRBJ1-1	15	NA	CASSPTRTANTEAFF	TGTGCCAGCAGCCCGACCCGGACAGCGAACACTGAAGCTTTCTTT
many	TRBV12-5	TRBJ2-3	15	TRBD2	CASGIAGGPEDTQYF	TGTGCTAGTGGCATAGCGGGGGGGCCGGAGGATACGCAGTATTTT
many	TRBV20-1	TRBJ2-3	16	NA	CSARDPPGLITDTQYF	TGCAGTGCTAGAGACCCTCCGGGACTCATCACAGATACGCAGTATTTT
many	TRBV3-1	TRBJ2-5	15	TRBD2	CASSQASGTQETQYF	TGTGCCAGCAGCCAAGCTAGCGGGACCCAAGAGACCCAGTACTTC
NA	TRBV16	TRBJ1-6	15	NA	CASSRMAGGNSPLHF	TGTGCCAGCAGCCGAATGGCGGGGGGCAATTCACCCCTCCACTTT
many	TRBV12-3/TRBV12-4	TRBJ2-1	13	NA	CASSFRGAYEQFF	TGTGCCAGCAGTTTTCGGGGGGCCTATGAGCAGTTCTTC